A single TCR beta chain is shown here with its context. The sample originates from a study of early T cells in non-severe SARS-CoV-2 infection. On the study more broadly: Investigators sequenced bulk RNA drawn from unsorted whole blood, and chains remained unpaired.

Tagging with unique molecular identifiers was applied to individual cDNA molecules. Using its own MiXCR run on the 5' RACE reads, TCRdb lists one record per CDR3 protein. This sample has some 49,000 distinct CDR3 sequences; around 11% occur once, and the top ten carry 9.1%. CDR3 length: 15 amino acids. CDR1 and CDR2 from the germline V gene are SGHRS and YFSETQ. Trimming removed 4 bases from V and 3 bases from J; junction bases left unmatched: 4. This chain links TRBV5-1 with TRBJ2-6, with TRBD1 identical over 7 bases. The origin of this receptor is an adult who was a healthcare worker with PCR-confirmed SARS-CoV-2 infection or an uninfected control (not recorded which). The specimen sequenced was whole blood. CDR3 DNA: TGCGCCAGCAGCAGGGACAGAAATGGGGCCAACGTCCTGACTTTC. Residues: CASSRDRNGANVLTF.